The T cell receptor (beta chain) described here comes from a study of identifying expanded T cells in peripheral blood. Trimming cost V 3 bases and J 3 bases, with 5 bases left between them. The germline CDR1 and CDR2 sequences are MNHNY and SVGAGI (reference sequence). The CDR3 runs 12 residues. Sequencing was performed with immunoSEQ multiplex PCR; in TCRdb, only in-frame clones are kept and a portion is missing. The table includes roughly 63,000 clones, approximately 80% detected once. The sequence was obtained from a person aged 18 to 69 in good health. The chain carries TRBV6-6 and TRBJ1-1; D unclear. Sequences were obtained from blood. CDR3 sequence reads: CASSYSDTEAFF. In DNA form, the CDR3 reads TGTGCCAGCAGTTATTCGGACACTGAAGCTTTCTTT.